This T cell receptor (beta chain) stems from a study of cytomegalovirus exposure and HLA in healthy donors. The study's findings and limits: Later analysis associated a missense DCLRE1C variant with TCR beta V- and J-gene trimming.

This clone was seen a single time. As yet, its antigen is unknown. Losses at the gene ends were 6 bases for V and 6 bases for J; bases not matched to a gene: 4. The germline V gene encodes CDR1 SGHVS and CDR2 FNYEAQ. This CDR3 contains 14 residues. PCR amplification relied on 60 Vbeta primers (plus 13 Jbeta primers). Only in-frame clones appear in the TCRdb table, and some are missing; sequencing was by immunoSEQ multiplex PCR. The profile shows about 200,000 clones, 70% to 80% of them singletons. The chain couples TRBV7-6 to TRBJ1-4, with 10 bases fitting TRBD1. Specimen: PBMCs. The clonotype originates from a girl aged 2 to 9 in good health and CMV-seronegative. The CDR3 nucleotides read TGTGCCAGCAGTTTCGGGACAGGGGATGAAAAACTGTTTTTT. Translation gives CASSFGTGDEKLFF.